This TCR beta chain was identified during a study of HIV-infected patients and healthy controls. The repertoire came from unfractionated whole blood and reflected all unsorted peripheral T cells. This clonotype was seen repeatedly, ten times or more. The CDR3 extends over 14 amino acids. Trimming stripped 2 bases from V and 2 bases from J, with 7 bases between. From germline, CDR1 is KGHSH and CDR2 LQKENI. Approximately 510 ng RNA was reverse transcribed with alpha and beta constant-region primers. Separate chain-specific third strand synthesis with multiplexing indices produced the alpha and beta libraries. The library had 12-nucleotide molecular identifiers formed by two random hexamers joined together. TCRdb analysed the 5' RACE reads with MiXCR anew, one entry per CDR3 protein. The data hold about 8,300 distinct CDR3 sequences, with 10% observed a single time.

Sequencing was performed on blood, taken before antiretroviral therapy. The clonotype originates from an adult with HIV infection. V is TRBV18 and J is TRBJ1-5; unclear D gene. The CDR3 DNA sequence: TGTGCCAGCTCACCAGGGGAAGGCAATCAGCCCCAGCATTTT. Translating gives CASSPGEGNQPQHF.